This is a list of T cell receptor beta chains from one sample in a study of blood T cells in healthy people across ages. TCRdb called the 5' RACE reads again in MiXCR, with one record for every CDR3 protein. The sample lists about 640,000 distinct CDR3 sequences; approximately 50% were seen once. The material sequenced was blood. Receptor source: a man in his 60s in good health. Both conserved end residues are part of each CDR3. D genes are given only for firm matches. Not every row has a clone size; where given, it reads once, few, many or a size class.

v_call	d_call	clone_size	j_call	cdr3_aa	cdr3_nt
TRBV5-1	NA	NA	TRBJ2-7	CASSFGAGGTYEQYF	TGCGCCAGCAGCTTCGGAGCGGGTGGGACCTACGAGCAGTACTTC
TRBV20-1	TRBD1	NA	TRBJ1-2	CSARDNSYRDRGQWGYTF	TGCAGTGCTAGAGACAATTCGTACCGGGACAGGGGGCAATGGGGCTACACCTTC
TRBV28	NA	NA	TRBJ1-5	CASSFLGGTPVRSQPQHF	TGTGCCAGCAGTTTTCTGGGCGGGACCCCTGTTCGCAGCCAGCCCCAGCATTTT
TRBV29-1	NA	NA	TRBJ2-3	CSVPGRPTDTQYF	TGCAGCGTTCCAGGGAGACCCACAGATACGCAGTATTTT
TRBV12-3/TRBV12-4	TRBD1	NA	TRBJ2-7	CASGGQLSTYEQYF	TGTGCCAGCGGGGGACAGCTGAGTACCTACGAGCAGTACTTC
TRBV7-2	TRBD1	few	TRBJ2-1	CASSPGPNRGQFF	TGTGCCAGCAGCCCGGGCCCCAACAGGGGGCAGTTCTTC
TRBV6-5	TRBD1	NA	TRBJ2-5	CASRNQPGQGLETQYF	TGTGCCAGCAGGAACCAACCGGGACAGGGTTTAGAGACCCAGTACTTC
TRBV6-1	TRBD2	NA	TRBJ2-5	CASSGNRDGRVETQYF	TGTGCCAGCAGTGGGAACCGGGACGGGAGGGTAGAGACCCAGTACTTC
TRBV4-2	NA	NA	TRBJ1-4	CASSNPATTNEKLFF	TGTGCCAGCAGCAATCCAGCTACAACTAATGAAAAACTGTTTTTT
TRBV6-4	TRBD1	few	TRBJ2-1	CASSVDRGHDEQFF	TGTGCCAGCAGTGTGGACAGGGGTCACGATGAGCAGTTCTTC
TRBV21-1	NA	NA	TRBJ2-7	CASPDGSGTVAYEQYF	TGTGCCAGCCCGGACGGCTCGGGGACAGTCGCCTACGAGCAGTACTTC
TRBV18	TRBD2	few	TRBJ2-1	CASSFRTGGEINEQFF	TGTGCCAGCTCATTTCGGACGGGGGGAGAAATCAATGAGCAGTTCTTC